This record concerns one TCR beta chain sequence. No antigen is known for it. This record belongs to a study of CD8 T cells in Susac syndrome. Study findings and constraints: Regarding the TCR sequencing and HLA analysis, the study admitted that a relatively small number of individuals were involved.

Sequencing of TCR beta was performed on blood CD8+ and CD4+ T cells. TEMRA cells were FACS-enriched, with CD8+ and CD4+ T cells isolated negatively. Random hexamers primed reverse transcription of about 0.5 to 1 ug RNA. An immunoSEQ multiplex PCR generated amplified TCR beta CDR3 products spanning 54 Vbeta and 13 Jbeta. MiXCR, applied by TCRdb to the immunoSEQ multiplex PCR reads, yields one record per CDR3 protein. The sample consists of roughly 120,000 distinct CDR3 sequences, approximately 95% of them appearing once. Trimming cost V 1 base and J 4 bases, with 5 bases left between them. Germline V gene lookup returns CDR1 SGHAT and CDR2 FQNNGV. This CDR3 has 12 residues.

What was sequenced was CD8+ T cells from PBMCs. The sequence came from a human donor with multiple sclerosis. The chain employs TRBV11-2 and TRBJ2-7; D is unresolved. In DNA, the CDR3 is TGTGCCAGCAGCTTAGTTGGTTACGAGCAGTACGTC. Residues: CASSLVGYEQYV.